This T cell receptor beta chain was sequenced for a study of shared clonotypes between healthy human individuals. CD45RO-negative, CCR7-positively selected cells formed the naive CD8 fraction, excluding terminally differentiated effector memory CD45RA+ cells. The J segment lost 7 bases and the V segment lost 7 bases, leaving 6 bases of the junction unmatched. The CDR3 consists of 13 residues. CDR1 MNHEY and CDR2 SVGAGI come from the germline V gene. Sequencing was performed with immunoSEQ multiplex PCR; in TCRdb, only in-frame clones are kept and a portion is missing. The data show some 2,100,000 clones, 90% to 95% seen once.

Sequencing was performed on naive CD8+ T cells from PBMCs. The chain recombines TRBV6-5 with TRBJ2-1; 8 bases are shared with TRBD2. The sequence came from a man aged 18 to 35 in good health. Some clones in this sample may be carry-over from other donors' samples. The DNA of the CDR3 is TGTGCCAGCAAAGGGACTAGTTATAATGAGCAGTTCTTC. Protein product: CASKGTSYNEQFF.